These 30 T cell receptor beta chains were sequenced from one sample in a study of T cell responses to AZD1222 COVID-19 vaccine. The method was immunoSEQ multiplex PCR; TCRdb's version includes in-frame clones alone and lacks a portion of them. Among under 150,000 clones, 75% to 85% were seen once, and the ten largest hold 6.5% to 8.5%. Sequenced material: peripheral blood, taken 28 days after the second dose of the MenACWY control vaccine. The source of these receptors is an adult who received the MenACWY meningococcal vaccine as a control.

The V call is TRBV25-1, the J call TRBJ1-1, with TRBD1 identical over 8 bases. V shed 5 bases and J 0 bases; nucleotides not matched to a gene: 5. Germline values: CDR1 MGHDK, CDR2 SYGVNS. The CDR3 extends over 15 amino acids. CDR3 amino acids: CASSPPTGVNTEAFF. DNA of the CDR3: TGTGCCAGCAGTCCACCGACAGGGGTGAACACTGAAGCTTTCTTT.

The chain employs TRBV5-1 and TRBJ1-3, with TRBD1 matching 7 bases. V gave up 5 bases and J gave up 0 bases; unmatched junction bases: 11. This CDR3 comprises 17 residues. Germline values: CDR1 SGHRS, CDR2 YFSETQ. The CDR3 region is CASRSGLTGDSGNTIYF. CDR3 DNA: TGCGCCAGCAGGTCCGGACTAACAGGGGACTCTGGAAACACCATATATTTT.

V is TRBV6-1 and J is TRBJ1-5; D gene unclear. The CDR3 contains 13 residues. Trimming removed 6 bases from V and 7 bases from J, with 13 bases in between. Germline V gene lookup returns CDR1 MNHNS and CDR2 SASEGT. CDR3 bases: TGTGCCAGCAGCCGAGGAACAAAGCAGCCCCAGCATTTT. Protein product: CASSRGTKQPQHF.

J is TRBJ2-1 and V is TRBV5-4; TRBD1 matches at 7 bases. Germline assignment: CDR1 SGHNT and CDR2 YYREEE (reference sequence). V lost 4 bases to trimming and J lost 1 base; unmatched junction nucleotides: 5. This CDR3 comprises 15 residues. CDR3 residues: CASSQTGDSYNEQFF. The CDR3 nucleotides are TGTGCCAGCAGCCAAACAGGGGATTCCTACAATGAGCAGTTCTTC.

This chain joins TRBV6-5 and TRBJ1-2; D remains unclear. The CDR3 has 14 residues. Between the trimmed V and J ends, which lost 6 bases and 5 bases, there was a span of 16 bases. CDR1 is MNHEY, CDR2 SVGAGI, per germline. This CDR3 is CASSQLPGEYGYTF. CDR3 sequence (DNA): TGTGCCAGCAGCCAGCTCCCCGGTGAATATGGCTACACCTTC.

The gene calls are TRBV12-3 or TRBV12-4 and TRBJ1-1; D possibly corresponds to TRBD1 (5 bases). Trimming removed 2 bases from V and 7 bases from J, with 11 bases in between. The CDR3 spans 13 residues. This chain's CDR3 is CASSLWDRGEAFF. CDR3 sequence (DNA): TGTGCCAGCAGTTTATGGGACCGCGGTGAAGCTTTCTTT.

This clone has just a few counts. The gene calls are TRBV7-3 and TRBJ1-1; TRBD1 matches at 7 bases. With 6 bases clipped from V and 1 base from J, the junction kept 2 bases outside the gene matches. Germline V gene sequence: CDR1 SGHTA, CDR2 FQGTGA. CDR3 length equals 13 residues. The CDR3 nucleotides are TGTGCCAGCAGACGGGACAGGAACACTGAAGCTTTCTTT. Residues: CASRRDRNTEAFF.

The V call is TRBV9, the J call TRBJ2-7, with 8 bases lining up with TRBD2. Germline assignment: CDR1 SGDLS and CDR2 YYNGEE. This CDR3 has 16 residues. Trimming took 4 bases from V and 6 from J; bases not matched to a gene: 15. In DNA, the CDR3 is TGTGCCAGCAGCACACCCGGGGTAGCGGGATCCCCCGAGCAGTACTTC. Protein sequence: CASSTPGVAGSPEQYF.

The chain has TRBV2 and TRBJ1-6; D is perhaps TRBD1 (6 bases). CDR3 length: 16 residues. The V gene's germline CDR1 is SNHLY and CDR2 FYNNEI. V dropped 2 bases and J dropped 7 bases, with 15 bases sitting between them. The CDR3 reads CASSEKGYRANSPLHF. The CDR3 DNA reads as TGTGCCAGCAGTGAAAAAGGGTACAGGGCGAATTCACCCCTCCACTTT.

The chain carries TRBV19 and TRBJ2-3, with D perhaps TRBD2 (5 bases). V was trimmed by 8 bases and J by 2 bases, leaving 14 bases between them. Germline V gives CDR1 LNHDA, CDR2 SQIVND (reference sequence). This CDR3 has 14 residues. The CDR3 nucleotides read TGTGCCAGTGGATTTAGCGTGGCCACAGATACGCAGTATTTT. Encoded protein: CASGFSVATDTQYF.

This clone was seen a single time. V gene TRBV28 combines with J gene TRBJ2-7; D ambiguous. The V end lost 3 bases, the J end lost 3 bases, and 12 bases lay between the germline ends. This CDR3 has 14 residues. The germline CDR1 and CDR2 sequences are MDHEN and SYDVKM. For the CDR3, the DNA is TGTGCCAGCAGTTTTCGTGGCTCAGGCTACGAGCAGTACTTC. This gives the protein CASSFRGSGYEQYF.

CDR3 nucleotides: TGTGCCACCAGTGATTTGGGCGGGGGGGTGGTAAATGAGCAGTTCTTC. Protein: CATSDLGGGVVNEQFF. The rearrangement joins TRBV24-1 to TRBJ2-1; 9 bases are shared with TRBD2. Germline V CDR1 and CDR2: KGHDR, SFDVKD. After removal of 0 bases from V and 7 bases from J, the junction contained 6 bases not matched to a gene. CDR3 size: 16 residues.

The chain uses TRBV4-3 and TRBJ2-2, with 12 bases identical to TRBD2. Germline CDR1 LGHNA, CDR2 YSLEER. CDR3 length: 20 amino acids. J lost 2 bases, V lost 0 bases, and 10 bases had no gene match. In nucleotides, the CDR3 is TGCGCCAGCAGCCAAGAAATCTTCGGACTAGCGGGATCTAACACCGGGGAGCTGTTTTTT. The encoded protein is CASSQEIFGLAGSNTGELFF.

The J gene is TRBJ2-7, the V gene TRBV7-2; tentative D call: TRBD1 (5 bases). This CDR3 comprises 15 residues. The germline gives CDR1 SGHTA, CDR2 FQGNSA. The V end lost 0 bases, the J end lost 1 base, and 10 bases lay between the germline ends. The CDR3 protein is CASSLAAGKSYEQYF. The CDR3, as DNA: TGTGCCAGCAGCTTAGCAGCAGGGAAATCCTACGAGCAGTACTTC.

This clone was seen only a few times. The chain carries TRBV2 and TRBJ1-1; D remains unclear. Trimming stripped 3 bases from V and 1 base from J, with 6 bases between. Germline values: CDR1 SNHLY, CDR2 FYNNEI. The CDR3 totals 13 residues. Here the CDR3 reads CASSEDGNTEAFF. In DNA form, the CDR3 reads TGTGCCAGCAGTGAGGACGGGAACACTGAAGCTTTCTTT.

V usage is TRBV11-3 and J usage is TRBJ2-6; D is ambiguous. V lost 5 bases, J lost 2 bases, and 16 bases lay in between. This CDR3 contains 17 residues. Germline CDR1 is SGHNT and CDR2 is YENEEA. CDR3 residues: CASSLIRKDTGANVLTF. CDR3 in DNA: TGTGCCAGCAGCCTGATCCGCAAAGACACTGGGGCCAACGTCCTGACTTTC.

Turning to this clone: Additional DNA sequences in this sample encode the identical CDR3. The rearrangement joins TRBV7-9 to TRBJ1-2, with 7 bases aligning to TRBD1. The V segment lost 1 base and the J segment 2 bases; nucleotides outside the gene matches: 4. The CDR3 runs to 15 residues. The germline CDR1 and CDR2 sequences are SEHNR and FQNEAQ (reference sequence). The chain's CDR3 is CASSLGEGANYGYTF. The CDR3 DNA is TGTGCCAGCAGCTTAGGGGAGGGGGCAAACTATGGCTACACCTTC.

The V and J genes are TRBV7-6 and TRBJ2-7; D unresolved. The V end lost 5 bases, the J end lost 3 bases, and 17 bases lay between the germline ends. Looked up from germline, CDR1 is SGHVS and CDR2 is FNYEAQ. The CDR3 consists of 15 residues. CDR3 nucleotide sequence: TGTGCCAGCAGCCCCCCGTTGATAGCAGACTACGAGCAGTACTTC. Encoded protein: CASSPPLIADYEQYF.

With regard to this clone: One end of the junction fails to match germline, which may point to a read error. The rearrangement joins TRBV10-3 to TRBJ1-6; D is unresolved. From germline, CDR1 is ENHRY and CDR2 SYGVKD. The CDR3 is 13 amino acids. CDR3 amino acids: CAIRSPDREGLDF. In DNA, the CDR3 is TGTGCCATCAGGTCCCCCGACCGGGAGGGTTTGGACTTT.

V and J are TRBV5-4 and TRBJ1-6; 7 bases fit TRBD1. The trim removed 4 bases at V and 6 bases at J, leaving 4 bases unmatched. The germline V gene has CDR1 SGHNT and CDR2 YYREEE (reference sequence). The CDR3 covers 14 residues. CDR3 sequence (DNA): TGTGCCAGCAGCCGGACAGGCGGTAATTCACCCCTCCACTTT. This encodes CASSRTGGNSPLHF.

The chain employs TRBV19 and TRBJ2-1; possibly TRBD2 for D (5 bases). The CDR3 consists of 13 residues. CDR1 is LNHDA, CDR2 SQIVND, per germline (reference sequence). V was shortened by 5 bases and J by 3 bases, with 8 bases between the two germline ends. CDR3: CASSSGNYNEQFF. The CDR3 DNA reads as TGTGCCAGTAGTTCCGGGAACTACAATGAGCAGTTCTTC.

The V gene is TRBV5-4, the J gene TRBJ2-2; a possible D gene is TRBD1 (6 bases). Per the germline V gene, CDR1 is SGHNT and CDR2 is YYREEE (reference sequence). The CDR3 length is 13 residues. Trimming stripped 4 bases from V and 5 bases from J, with 9 bases between. The CDR3 nucleotides read TGTGCCAGCAGCCTTACAGGGACCGGGGAGCTGTTTTTT. It specifies CASSLTGTGELFF.

This clone appeared a single time. Mismatch with germline at one junction end may stem from a read error. This sequence joins TRBV5-5 and TRBJ1-3, with D perhaps matching TRBD1 (5 bases). CDR3 length: 15 amino acids. Germline CDR1 SGHKS, CDR2 YYEKEE (reference sequence). CDR3 coding DNA: TGTGCCAGCAGCATTGGGGCCAATAGTGGAAACGCCATATATTTT. It codes for CASSIGANSGNAIYF.

V usage is TRBV3-1 (or the pseudogene TRBV3-2) and J usage is TRBJ1-1, with TRBD1 identical over 9 bases. The junction had 10 bases not matched to a gene; V was cut back by 5 bases and J by 3 bases. The CDR3 consists of 16 residues. The V gene's germline CDR1 is LGHDT and CDR2 YNNKEL (reference sequence). DNA for the CDR3: TGTGCCAGCAGCTACCTTACAGGGGGCGCCGACACTGAAGCTTTCTTT. It encodes CASSYLTGGADTEAFF.

This clone was found once. Within the sample, other DNA sequences also encode this same CDR3. V and J are TRBV5-1 and TRBJ1-6; no definite D call. Germline V CDR1 and CDR2: SGHRS, YFSETQ. The length of the CDR3 is 13 residues. Trimming stripped 2 bases from V and 10 bases from J, with 10 bases between. CDR3 sequence: CASSFNENSPLHF. CDR3 bases: TGCGCCAGCAGCTTTAATGAGAACTCACCCCTCCACTTT.

This chain joins TRBV29-1 and TRBJ1-2, with D hard to call. Trimming took 3 bases from V and 3 from J, leaving 11 bases between them. Looked up from germline, CDR1 is SQVTM and CDR2 is ANQGSEA. The CDR3 covers 13 residues. The CDR3 sequence: CSVEMGGYYGYTF. The CDR3 nucleotides are TGCAGCGTTGAGATGGGCGGCTACTATGGCTACACCTTC.

CDR3 sequence: CATSPRTVTGELFF. CDR3 DNA: TGTGCCACCAGCCCCCGGACAGTTACCGGGGAGCTGTTTTTT. The chain carries TRBV15 and TRBJ2-2; tentative D call: TRBD1 (6 bases). Trimming removed 5 bases at V and 5 bases at J, with 12 bases between. The CDR3 is 14 amino acids. Germline assignment: CDR1 LNHNV and CDR2 YYDKDF (reference sequence).

Comments on this clone: Within the sample, other DNA sequences also encode this same CDR3. V and J are TRBV5-5 and TRBJ1-2; 7 nucleotides agree with TRBD1. CDR1 is SGHKS, CDR2 YYEKEE, per germline (reference sequence). The V gene end was trimmed by 3 bases and the J gene end by 3 bases; junction bases not matched to a gene: 8. The CDR3 extends over 15 amino acids. CDR3 sequence: CASSSGRGFDYGYTF. CDR3 sequence (DNA): TGTGCCAGCAGCTCCGGCAGGGGGTTTGACTATGGCTACACCTTC.

This clone came up a few times. The genes are TRBV11-3 and TRBJ1-6; D is ambiguous. In germline, CDR1 is SGHNT, CDR2 YENEEA. The ends were cut back, 7 bases at V and 7 bases at J, with 8 bases in the middle. The CDR3 has 12 residues. The CDR3 region has the DNA TGTGCCAGCACCCGCAGGAATTCACCCCTCCACTTT. Amino acids: CASTRRNSPLHF.

In this sample, this clone turned up once. V is TRBV7-9 and J is TRBJ2-2; D may be TRBD1 or TRBD2 (6 bases each). This CDR3 comprises 14 residues. V shed 5 bases and J shed 6 bases, with 13 bases lying between them. Germline assignment: CDR1 SEHNR and CDR2 FQNEAQ (reference sequence). The CDR3 DNA reads TGTGCCAGCAGCCCCCCGGAGGGGGCCGGGGAGCTGTTTTTT. This gives the protein CASSPPEGAGELFF.